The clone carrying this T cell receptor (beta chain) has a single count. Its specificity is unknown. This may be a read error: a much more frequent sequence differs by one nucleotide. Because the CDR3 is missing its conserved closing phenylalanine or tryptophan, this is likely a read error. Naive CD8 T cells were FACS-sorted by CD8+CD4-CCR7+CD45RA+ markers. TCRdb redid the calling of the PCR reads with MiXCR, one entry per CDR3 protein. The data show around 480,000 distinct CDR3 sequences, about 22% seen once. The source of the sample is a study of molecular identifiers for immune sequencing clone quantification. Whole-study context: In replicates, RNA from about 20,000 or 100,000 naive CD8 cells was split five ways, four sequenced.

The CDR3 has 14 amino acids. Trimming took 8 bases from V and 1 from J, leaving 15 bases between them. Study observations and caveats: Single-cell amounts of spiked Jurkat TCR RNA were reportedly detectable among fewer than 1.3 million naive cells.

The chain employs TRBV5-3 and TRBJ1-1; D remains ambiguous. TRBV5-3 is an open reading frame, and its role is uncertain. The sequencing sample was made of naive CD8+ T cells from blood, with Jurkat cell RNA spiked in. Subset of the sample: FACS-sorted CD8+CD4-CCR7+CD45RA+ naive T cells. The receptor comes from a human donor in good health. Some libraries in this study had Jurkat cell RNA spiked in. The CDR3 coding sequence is TGTGCCAGCAACCCGTTGGGCCCGAACACTGAAGCTTTCCTT. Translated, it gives CASNPLGPNTEAFL.